Presented here are 23 T cell receptor beta chains from one specimen sequenced in a study of blood T cell repertoires in COVID-19. TCRdb keeps only in-frame clones here, not all; method: immunoSEQ multiplex PCR. The sample yields tens of thousands of clones, around 93% seen once. Sequencing input: peripheral blood. The receptors originated from a woman aged 55-70 years with active COVID-19.

The chain carries TRBV5-6 and TRBJ2-7; perhaps TRBD2 as D (7 bases). V lost 5 bases and J 5 bases, leaving 14 bases between the germline ends. The CDR3 runs 13 residues. The germline CDR1 and CDR2 sequences are SGHDT and YYEEEE. The chain's CDR3 is CASSMGGAHEQYF. The DNA of the CDR3 is TGTGCCAGCAGTATGGGGGGGGCCCACGAGCAGTACTTC.

This clone was observed once. The chain uses TRBV30 and TRBJ2-1; 12 nucleotides line up with TRBD2. CDR1 GTSNPN and CDR2 SVGIG come from the germline V gene (reference sequence). Unmatched junction bases numbered 21, after V lost 5 bases and J lost 4 bases. The CDR3 length is 20 residues. CDR3 bases: TGTGCCTGGTCCTACACGGGACTAGCGGGCCATACATCCCCATACAATGAGCAGTTCTTC. This codes for CAWSYTGLAGHTSPYNEQFF. Supplemented by reference TRBV30 and TRBJ2-1, the full variable domain reads SQTIHQWPATLVQPVGSPLSLECTVEGTSNPNLYWYRQAAGRGLQLLFYSVGIGQISSEVPQNLSASRPQDRQFILSSKKLLLSDSGFYLCAWSYTGLAGHTSPYNEQFFGPGTRLTVL.

Here the CDR3 DNA reads TGTGCCAGTAGTATAGGGGGCCGTTGGGGTAACACTGAAGCTTTCTTT. Encoded protein: CASSIGGRWGNTEAFF. The rearrangement uses TRBV19 and TRBJ1-1, with D possibly matching TRBD1 (5 bases). Germline CDR1 reads LNHDA; CDR2 reads SQIVND (reference sequence). This CDR3 has 16 residues. V shed 1 base and J shed 2 bases, with 14 bases lying between them.

The chain couples TRBV18 to TRBJ2-7; TRBD1 agrees at 7 bases. This CDR3 contains 15 residues. V dropped 6 bases and J dropped 0; count of bases not matched to a gene: 8. CDR1 and CDR2 from the germline V gene are KGHSH and LQKENI. The CDR3 spells CASSLRQGDSYEQYF. CDR3 nucleotide sequence: TGTGCCAGCTCCCTAAGACAGGGTGACTCCTACGAGCAGTACTTC.

This clone is a singleton in its sample. The chain has TRBV11-2 and TRBJ2-7; weak D call: TRBD1 (6 bases). Germline V lookup: CDR1 SGHAT, CDR2 FQNNGV. The CDR3 has 14 amino acids. Between the trimmed V and J ends, which lost 0 bases and 4 bases, there was a span of 10 bases. CDR3 residues: CASSLERTVYEQYF. The CDR3 DNA reads as TGTGCCAGCAGCTTAGAAAGGACAGTATACGAGCAGTACTTC.

The genes are TRBV3-1 (or the pseudogene TRBV3-2) and TRBJ1-2, with 7 bases aligning to TRBD1. There are 12 residues in the CDR3. The germline V gene has CDR1 LGHDT and CDR2 YNNKEL (reference sequence). V shed 6 bases, J shed 7 bases, and the junction held 5 bases outside the gene matches. Here the CDR3 reads CASSSYRGGYTF. CDR3 coding DNA: TGTGCCAGCAGTTCTTACAGGGGTGGCTACACCTTC.

This clone was seen a single time. V gene TRBV7-9 combines with J gene TRBJ2-5; D is undetermined. CDR1 and CDR2 from the germline V gene are SEHNR and FQNEAQ (reference sequence). The CDR3 length is 14 residues. The V end lost 3 bases, the J end lost 5 bases, and 13 bases lay between the germline ends. The CDR3 protein is CASSFSRLAETQYF. The CDR3 nucleotides read TGTGCCAGCAGCTTCTCCAGGTTGGCGGAGACCCAGTACTTC.

This clone occurred once. The chain combines TRBV5-1 with TRBJ1-1; 8 bases are a match to TRBD1. V lost 3 bases and J lost 5; bases outside the gene matches: 9. Germline V gene data show CDR1 as SGHRS and CDR2 as YFSETQ. This CDR3 comprises 15 residues. The CDR3 DNA sequence: TGCGCCAGCAGCTCGTCCGGGACAGGAACTACTGAAGCTTTCTTT. Translating it yields CASSSSGTGTTEAFF.

CDR3 protein: CASSQVIPRGRELFF. As DNA, the CDR3 is TGTGCCAGCAGCCAAGTAATACCGCGAGGCCGGGAGCTGTTTTTT. This chain joins TRBV3-1 (or the pseudogene TRBV3-2) and TRBJ2-2, with unresolved D. The V gene lost 1 base and the J gene lost 9 bases, with 15 bases spanning the gap. The CDR3 runs to 15 residues. Germline CDR1 reads LGHDT; CDR2 reads YNNKEL (reference sequence).

The chain couples TRBV5-1 to TRBJ1-1; D uncertain. The CDR3 contains 14 residues. Trimming left V 4 bases short and J 2 bases short, with 12 bases between. The germline CDR1 and CDR2 sequences are SGHRS and YFSETQ. DNA for the CDR3: TGCGCCAGCAGCGCCCTCACAAGAAACACTGAAGCTTTCTTT. It specifies CASSALTRNTEAFF. Together with reference TRBV5-1 and TRBJ1-1, the CDR3 gives the full variable domain: KAGVTQTPRYLIKTRGQQVTLSCSPISGHRSVSWYQQTPGQGLQFLFEYFSETQRNKGNFPGRFSGRQFSNSRSEMNVSTLELGDSALYLCASSALTRNTEAFFGQGTRLTVV.

The chain joins TRBV2 to TRBJ2-6; D gene ambiguous. The CDR3 is made up of 16 amino acids. Germline V gene lookup returns CDR1 SNHLY and CDR2 FYNNEI. V lost 7 bases and J 4 bases, leaving 17 bases between the germline ends. CDR3 in amino acids: CASTTQAGTGANVLTF. In DNA, the CDR3 is TGTGCCAGCACGACGCAGGCAGGCACAGGGGCCAACGTCCTGACTTTC.

The chain has TRBV7-9 and TRBJ1-6; D is unresolved. V shed 1 base and J shed 10 bases, with 14 bases lying between them. The CDR3 spans 15 residues. Germline V gene data show CDR1 as SEHNR and CDR2 as FQNEAQ (reference sequence). CDR3 amino acids: CASSLDWITGSPLHF. CDR3 in DNA: TGTGCCAGCAGCTTAGATTGGATCACGGGGTCACCCCTCCACTTT.

The CDR3 bases are TGTGCCAGCAGCACACCTCCCGGGACTAGCGGGAGGGCCGGATACATTCAGTACTTC. Protein product: CASSTPPGTSGRAGYIQYF. The chain employs TRBV28 and TRBJ2-4; TRBD2 matches 16 bases. Germline-derived CDR1 and CDR2 are MDHEN and SYDVKM. V gave up 6 bases and J gave up 8 bases; unmatched junction bases: 16. The CDR3 consists of 19 residues. The full variable domain, its missing parts supplied by reference TRBV28 and TRBJ2-4, is DVKVTQSSRYLVKRTGEKVFLECVQDMDHENMFWYRQDPGLGLRLIYFSYDVKMKEKGDIPEGYSVSREKKERFSLILESASTNQTSMYLCASSTPPGTSGRAGYIQYFGAGTRLSVL.

DNA of the CDR3: TGTGCCAGCAGCCCCCGGGACTTTGGGGCAGATACGCAGTATTTT. Its translation is CASSPRDFGADTQYF. The rearrangement uses TRBV3-1 (or the pseudogene TRBV3-2) and TRBJ2-3, with D tentatively TRBD2 (6 bases). The CDR3 extends over 15 amino acids. CDR1 LGHDT and CDR2 YNNKEL come from the germline V gene (reference sequence). Trimming removed 4 bases from V and 4 bases from J, with 15 bases in between.

The chain joins TRBV28 to TRBJ2-1; 11 nucleotides agree with TRBD1. Germline loops: CDR1 MDHEN, CDR2 SYDVKM. The V segment lost 3 bases and the J segment 15 bases; nucleotides outside the gene matches: 4. The CDR3 sequence is 12 residues long. CDR3 protein: CASSFPGTGGFF. The CDR3 coding sequence is TGTGCCAGCAGTTTTCCCGGGACAGGGGGGTTCTTC.

The rearrangement uses TRBV4-1 and TRBJ2-3; 9 bases agree with TRBD2. The germline V gene has CDR1 MGHRA and CDR2 YSYEKL. J was trimmed by 11 bases and V by 3 bases; bases with no gene match: 6. The CDR3 has 13 amino acids. DNA for the CDR3: TGCGCCAGCAGCCATTCAGTACTAGCGGGGCAGTATTTT. Translation gives CASSHSVLAGQYF.

The chain recombines TRBV19 with TRBJ2-6; possibly TRBD1 for D (6 bases). Trimming removed 5 bases from V and 2 bases from J, with 10 bases in between. Germline V gives CDR1 LNHDA, CDR2 SQIVND (reference sequence). The CDR3 extends over 15 amino acids. CDR3: CASSSTGTGANVLTF. The DNA for the CDR3 is TGTGCCAGTAGTTCTACAGGGACTGGGGCCAACGTCCTGACTTTC.

The chain combines TRBV30 with TRBJ2-5; maybe TRBD2 (5 bases). CDR1 GTSNPN and CDR2 SVGIG come from the germline V gene (reference sequence). This CDR3 has 11 residues. The V and J ends lost 8 bases and 5 bases respectively, with 12 bases between them. CDR3 protein: CAQREFETQYF. CDR3 nucleotide sequence: TGTGCCCAGAGGGAATTCGAGACCCAGTACTTC.

CDR3 residues: CASINRERNSPLHF. Written as DNA, the CDR3 is TGTGCCAGTATCAACAGGGAGAGAAATTCACCCCTCCACTTT. The chain combines TRBV19 with TRBJ1-6; TRBD1 might be the D (6 bases). V was trimmed by 7 bases and J by 7 bases, leaving 14 bases between them. Germline CDR1 LNHDA, CDR2 SQIVND (reference sequence). This CDR3 comprises 14 residues.

This clone was seen only once. V and J are TRBV5-1 and TRBJ2-5; D is unresolved. The V end was cut by 3 bases, the J end by 3 bases, with 6 bases between. The V gene's germline CDR1 is SGHRS and CDR2 YFSETQ. This CDR3 is built from 12 residues. The CDR3 DNA sequence: TGCGCCAGCAGCTCGTCCGAAGAGACCCAGTACTTC. It encodes CASSSSEETQYF. The full variable domain, completed using reference TRBV5-1 and TRBJ2-5, is KAGVTQTPRYLIKTRGQQVTLSCSPISGHRSVSWYQQTPGQGLQFLFEYFSETQRNKGNFPGRFSGRQFSNSRSEMNVSTLELGDSALYLCASSSSEETQYFGPGTRLLVL.

The chain joins TRBV27 to TRBJ1-5; D not resolved. V lost 3 bases to trimming and J lost 1 base, with 10 bases between them. Germline-derived CDR1 and CDR2 are MNHEY and SMNVEV (reference sequence). The CDR3 is 15 amino acids. CDR3 sequence (DNA): TGTGCCAGCAGTTTGTCCGGGGTCAGCAATCAGCCCCAGCATTTT. Translated, it gives CASSLSGVSNQPQHF.

The chain joins TRBV11-2 to TRBJ1-2; 11 bases line up with TRBD1. Per germline, CDR1 SGHAT and CDR2 FQNNGV. The CDR3 totals 14 residues. V was clipped by 6 bases and J by 8 bases; unmatched bases: 8. The CDR3 coding sequence is TGTGCCAGCAGGGGACAGGGGGAGGCAGAAGGCTACACCTTC. It translates to CASRGQGEAEGYTF.

The J gene is TRBJ2-5, the V gene TRBV12-5, with TRBD1 matching over 8 bases. The CDR3 loop spans 13 amino acids. V was pared by 7 bases and J by 6 bases, with 7 bases of the junction left unmatched. Germline values: CDR1 LGHNT, CDR2 FRNRAP. The chain's CDR3 is CASADRVKQTQYF. In DNA form, the CDR3 reads TGTGCTAGTGCGGACAGGGTCAAACAGACCCAGTACTTC.